The clone carrying this T cell receptor beta chain showed up many times. The CDR3 contains 12 residues. The germline V gene has CDR1 DFQATT and CDR2 SNEGSKA (reference sequence). During its preparation, the TCRbeta library received unique molecular identifiers. TCRdb re-derived calls from the PCR reads in MiXCR, one entry per CDR3 protein. The table lists hundreds of thousands of distinct CDR3 sequences, around a sixth of them singletons. This record comes from a study of T-cell reconstitution after alpha-beta-depleted transplantation in children. V and J are TRBV20-1 and TRBJ1-2, with a weak D call TRBD1 (5 bases). Sequenced material: PBMCs from the stem cell graft donor, taken from the stem cell graft. This receptor was taken from a human donor who donated a stem cell graft to a child with acute myeloid leukemia. The CDR3 DNA sequence: TGCAGCCCGGTGGGGGATAACTATGGCTACACCTTC. It yields the protein CSPVGDNYGYTF.